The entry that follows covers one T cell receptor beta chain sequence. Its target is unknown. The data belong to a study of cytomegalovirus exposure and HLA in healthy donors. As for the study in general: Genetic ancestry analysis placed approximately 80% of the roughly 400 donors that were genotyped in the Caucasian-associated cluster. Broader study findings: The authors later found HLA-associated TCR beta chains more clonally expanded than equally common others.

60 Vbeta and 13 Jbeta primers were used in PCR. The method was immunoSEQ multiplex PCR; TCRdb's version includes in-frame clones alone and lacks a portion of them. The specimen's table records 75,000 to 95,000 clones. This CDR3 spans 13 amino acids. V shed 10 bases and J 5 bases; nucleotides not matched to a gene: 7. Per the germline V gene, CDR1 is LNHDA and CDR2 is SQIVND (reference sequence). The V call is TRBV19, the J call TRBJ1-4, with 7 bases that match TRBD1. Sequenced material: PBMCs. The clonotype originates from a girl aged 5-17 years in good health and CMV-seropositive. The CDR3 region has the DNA TGTGCCACCTCCGGGACAGCAAATGAAAAACTGTTTTTT. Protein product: CATSGTANEKLFF.